This TCR beta chain appears in the sequencing data of a study of shared clonotypes between healthy human individuals. Naive CD8 cells comprised CD45RO-negative, CCR7-positively selected cells, excluding terminally differentiated effector memory CD45RA+ cells. CDR3 length: 15 amino acids. The germline V gene encodes CDR1 MGHRA and CDR2 YSYEKL. V shed 3 bases and J shed 1 base, with 11 bases lying between them. Concerning this clone: Its antigen is still unknown.

Replicate PCRs run on sorted subsets employed around 200 ng DNA, approximately 30,000 T cell genomes. Per the original methods: Because ImmunoSEQ provided only junction sequences with no quality scores, the filtering differed. Sequenced by immunoSEQ multiplex PCR; TCRdb stores in-frame clones only, minus some. The V and J calls and clone size come from that table; D and trimming were worked out from the DNA. The table has around 2,100,000 clones, 85% to 95% seen once; the top ten hold more than 0.9%. Study results and caveats: Of the naive CD4 clonotypes, about 5.4% were shared across a few donors. Measured sharing among donors was expected to vary with sequencing depth.

Sequenced material: naive CD8+ T cells sorted from blood. The chain is built from TRBV4-1 and TRBJ2-3; D ambiguous. The source is a man younger than 35 in good health. The CDR3 DNA reads as TGCGCCAGCAGCCATTTAGGGTCCCGCACAGATACGCAGTATTTT. It yields the protein CASSHLGSRTDTQYF.